This T cell receptor beta chain originates from a study of blood T cell repertoires in COVID-19. CDR3 length equals 14 residues. Germline V lookup: CDR1 SGHTA, CDR2 FQGNSA. The germline V and J ends were trimmed by 4 bases and 0 bases, with 10 bases remaining between them. In the original processing: Reference gene primer amplification in the assay estimated nucleated cell counts. The table came from immunoSEQ multiplex PCR; TCRdb's copy has only in-frame clones and leaves some out. V and J calls and clone size are as listed in that table; D and trimming were resolved from the DNA. The table records some 350,000 clones, around 90% of them present only once. This clone was counted once.

The sample was peripheral blood. The chain joins TRBV7-2 to TRBJ2-7; the D gene is possibly TRBD2 (6 bases). The sequence was obtained from a human donor in a cohort sampled during active COVID-19. The CDR3 DNA reads TGTGCCAGCAGCTGGGGGGTAAGCTCCTACGAGCAGTACTTC. Amino acid sequence: CASSWGVSSYEQYF.